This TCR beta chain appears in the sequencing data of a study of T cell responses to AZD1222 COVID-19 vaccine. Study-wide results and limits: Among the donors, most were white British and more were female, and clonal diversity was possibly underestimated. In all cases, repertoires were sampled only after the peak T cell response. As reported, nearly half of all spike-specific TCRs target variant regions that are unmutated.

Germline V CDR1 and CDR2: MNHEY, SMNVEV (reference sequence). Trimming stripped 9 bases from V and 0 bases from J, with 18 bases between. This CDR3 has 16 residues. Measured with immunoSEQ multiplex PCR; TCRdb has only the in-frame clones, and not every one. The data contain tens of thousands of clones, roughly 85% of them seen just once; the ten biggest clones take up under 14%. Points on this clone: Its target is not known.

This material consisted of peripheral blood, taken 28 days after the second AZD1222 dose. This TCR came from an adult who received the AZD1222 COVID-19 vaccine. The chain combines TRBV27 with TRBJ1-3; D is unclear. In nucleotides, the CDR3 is TGTGCCAGAAGGGTGGAGCCCTGGCGCTCTGGAAACACCATATATTTT. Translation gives CARRVEPWRSGNTIYF.